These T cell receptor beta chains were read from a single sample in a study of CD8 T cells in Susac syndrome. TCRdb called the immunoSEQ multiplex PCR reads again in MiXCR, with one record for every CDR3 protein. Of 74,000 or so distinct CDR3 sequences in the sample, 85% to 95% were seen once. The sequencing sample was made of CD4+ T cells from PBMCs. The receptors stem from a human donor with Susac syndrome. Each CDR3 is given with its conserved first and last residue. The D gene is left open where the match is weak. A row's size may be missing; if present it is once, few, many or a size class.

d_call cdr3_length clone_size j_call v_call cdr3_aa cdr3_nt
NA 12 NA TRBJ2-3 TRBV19 CASSSAENTQYF TGTGCCAGTAGTTCCGCGGAGAATACGCAGTATTTT
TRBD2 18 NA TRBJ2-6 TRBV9 CASSTSTSGSTGANVLTF TGTGCCAGCAGCACTTCGACTAGCGGGAGCACTGGGGCCAACGTCCTGACTTTC
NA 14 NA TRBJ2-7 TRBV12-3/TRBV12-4 CASSLGVRAYEQYF TGTGCCAGCAGTTTAGGGGTTAGGGCCTACGAGCAGTACTTC
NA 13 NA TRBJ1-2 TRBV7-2 CASSFGRPYGYTF TGTGCCAGCAGCTTTGGCAGGCCCTATGGCTACACCTTC
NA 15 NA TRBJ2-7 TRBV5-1 CASSSGPGQNGEQYF TGCGCCAGCAGCTCTGGACCGGGGCAGAACGGCGAGCAGTACTTC
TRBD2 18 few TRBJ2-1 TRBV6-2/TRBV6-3 CASSSSSRLAGVSGEQFF TGTGCCAGCTCTTCCTCCTCCCGGCTAGCGGGGGTTTCGGGTGAGCAGTTCTTC
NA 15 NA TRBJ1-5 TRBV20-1 CSADSGSRADQPQHF TGCAGTGCAGATTCCGGATCCAGGGCGGATCAGCCCCAGCATTTT
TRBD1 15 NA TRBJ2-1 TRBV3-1 CASSLRTGYRDEQFF TGTGCCAGCAGCCTCAGGACAGGGTATCGCGATGAGCAGTTCTTC
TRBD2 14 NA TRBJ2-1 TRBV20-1 CSARVGTSLHEQFF TGCAGTGCTAGAGTCGGGACTAGCCTGCATGAGCAGTTCTTC
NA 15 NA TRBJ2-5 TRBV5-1 CASSLTEQPQETQYF TGCGCCAGCAGCCTCACAGAACAGCCTCAAGAGACCCAGTACTTC
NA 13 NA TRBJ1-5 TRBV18 CASSPNGNQPQHF TGTGCCAGCTCACCGAACGGTAATCAGCCCCAGCATTTT
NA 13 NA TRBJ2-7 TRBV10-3 CAIRGGGPYEQYF TGTGCCATCAGAGGCGGGGGCCCCTACGAGCAGTACTTC
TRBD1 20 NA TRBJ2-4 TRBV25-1 CASSEPPTLGGRLAKNIQYF TGTGCCAGCAGTGAACCCCCGACCTTAGGGGGCCGACTAGCCAAAAACATTCAGTACTTC
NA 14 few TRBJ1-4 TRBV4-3 CASSQDGTPGRLFF TGCGCCAGCAGCCAAGACGGGACGCCGGGGCGACTGTTTTTT
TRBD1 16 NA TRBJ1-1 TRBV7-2 CASSFIGQGARAEAFF TGTGCCAGCAGCTTCATCGGACAGGGGGCTAGGGCTGAAGCTTTCTTT
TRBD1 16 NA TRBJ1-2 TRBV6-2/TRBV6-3 CASSLGQGRRAYGYTF TGTGCCAGCAGCCTGGGACAGGGAAGGAGGGCCTATGGCTACACCTTC
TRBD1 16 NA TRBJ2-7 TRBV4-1 CASSQGTGATSYEQYF TGCGCCAGCAGCCAAGGGACAGGGGCGACCTCCTACGAGCAGTACTTC
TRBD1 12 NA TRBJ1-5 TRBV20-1 CSARGQNQPQHF TGCAGTGCTAGGGGACAGAATCAGCCCCAGCATTTT
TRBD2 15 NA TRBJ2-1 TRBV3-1 CASSLGTSGGDEQFF TGTGCCAGCAGCCTAGGGACTAGCGGGGGGGATGAGCAGTTCTTC
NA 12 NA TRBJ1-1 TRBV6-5 CASSRPQGPAFF TGTGCCAGCAGTCGGCCACAAGGGCCAGCTTTCTTT
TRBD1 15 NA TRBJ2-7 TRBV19 CASRKSGTGIYEQYF TGTGCCAGTAGAAAATCCGGGACAGGGATTTACGAGCAGTACTTC
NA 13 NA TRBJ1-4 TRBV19 CASSIRDGEKLFF TGTGCCAGTAGTATAAGGGACGGAGAAAAACTGTTTTTT
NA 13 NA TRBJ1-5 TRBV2 CASREQGNQPQHF TGTGCCAGCAGAGAGCAGGGCAATCAGCCCCAGCATTTT
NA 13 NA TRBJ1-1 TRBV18 CASSPLKDTEAFF TGTGCCAGCTCACCACTTAAGGACACTGAAGCTTTCTTT
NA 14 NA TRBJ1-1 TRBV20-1 CSARNSFMNTEAFF TGCAGTGCTAGGAACAGTTTCATGAACACTGAAGCTTTCTTT
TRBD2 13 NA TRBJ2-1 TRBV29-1 CSGGQRDYNEQFF TGCAGCGGGGGCCAGCGGGACTACAATGAGCAGTTCTTC
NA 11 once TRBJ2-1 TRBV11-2 CASSLEYEQLF TGTGCCAGCAGCTTAGAGTATGAGCAGCTCTTC
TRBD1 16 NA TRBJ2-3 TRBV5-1 CASSLSRDRVTDTQYF TGCGCCAGCAGCCTTTCCCGGGACAGGGTGACAGATACGCAGTATTTT
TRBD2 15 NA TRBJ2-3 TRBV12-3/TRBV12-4 CASSSGGTSRDTQYF TGTGCCAGCAGTTCTGGGGGGACTAGCCGAGATACGCAGTATTTT
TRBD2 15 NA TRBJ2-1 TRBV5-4 CASSLREGHRNEQFF TGTGCCAGCAGCCTACGGGAGGGCCATCGCAATGAGCAGTTCTTC